The 30 T cell receptor beta chains listed next were all sequenced from one sample in a study of blood T cell repertoires in COVID-19. The table came from immunoSEQ multiplex PCR; TCRdb's copy has only in-frame clones and leaves some out. Of about 83,000 clones listed, about 87% are singletons. Sequencing was carried out using peripheral blood. The receptors come from an elderly man with active or convalescent COVID-19.

About this clone itself: Within the sample, other DNA sequences also encode this same CDR3. The CDR3 nucleotides are TGCGCCAGCAGCTTGGGGCAGGGGAACTATGGCTACACCTTC. Translated, it gives CASSLGQGNYGYTF. V gene TRBV5-1 combines with J gene TRBJ1-2, with a possible D match to TRBD1 (6 bases). V was clipped by 0 bases and J by 2 bases, with 8 bases between them. The CDR3 covers 14 residues. CDR1 SGHRS and CDR2 YFSETQ come from the germline V gene.

The chain has TRBV5-1 and TRBJ2-3; perhaps TRBD1 as D (5 bases). CDR1 is SGHRS, CDR2 YFSETQ, per germline. V dropped 1 base and J dropped 4 bases, with 10 bases sitting between them. The CDR3 totals 14 residues. The CDR3 DNA is TGCGCCAGCAGCTTGACAGGACCCCCAGATACGCAGTATTTT. It translates to CASSLTGPPDTQYF.

The rearrangement links TRBV21-1 to TRBJ2-5; the D call in the table, TRBD1, was not verified against the DNA. TRBV21-1 is tagged as a pseudogene. The CDR3 is made up of 17 amino acids. CDR3: CASSETRPQSYQETQYF. In DNA form, the CDR3 reads TGTGCCAGCAGCGAAACCCGGCCACAGTCGTACCAAGAGACCCAGTACTTC.

The genes are TRBV10-3 and TRBJ1-4; TRBD1 might be the D (6 bases). The V end was cut by 5 bases, the J end by 8 bases, with 12 bases between. The CDR3 length is 13 residues. The germline CDR1 and CDR2 sequences are ENHRY and SYGVKD. The chain's CDR3 is CAISNGQLEKLFF. CDR3 nucleotides: TGTGCCATCAGTAATGGACAGTTGGAAAAACTGTTTTTT.

J is TRBJ2-1 and V is TRBV19; 10 bases are a match to TRBD2. Trimming took 4 bases from V and 6 from J; bases not matched to a gene: 6. Germline assignment: CDR1 LNHDA and CDR2 SQIVND (reference sequence). The CDR3 loop spans 15 amino acids. CDR3 coding DNA: TGTGCCAGTAGTACCTCAGCGGGAGGGCCCAATGAGCAGTTCTTC. Residues: CASSTSAGGPNEQFF.

The chain employs TRBV9 and TRBJ1-6; D might be TRBD1 (5 bases). Trimming removed 2 bases at V and 9 bases at J, with 15 bases between. Germline CDR1 is SGDLS and CDR2 is YYNGEE. CDR3 size: 15 residues. CDR3 region: CASSVTDGGGSPLHF. The CDR3, as DNA: TGTGCCAGCAGCGTCACGGACGGGGGAGGTTCACCCCTCCACTTT.

The chain links TRBV30 to TRBJ2-2; maybe TRBD1 (6 bases). Germline CDR1 is GTSNPN and CDR2 is SVGIG (reference sequence). CDR3 length: 16 amino acids. V lost 0 bases and J lost 7, with 18 bases in between. CDR3 region: CAWSVPGPTGHGELFF. The DNA for the CDR3 is TGTGCCTGGAGTGTACCCGGGCCGACAGGCCACGGGGAGCTGTTTTTT.

This clone was seen once. This rearrangement joins TRBV3-1 (or the pseudogene TRBV3-2) to TRBJ2-7, with TRBD2 matching 9 bases. This CDR3 spans 15 amino acids. The junction had 3 bases not matched to a gene; V was cut back by 1 base and J by 2 bases. Germline V gene lookup returns CDR1 LGHDT and CDR2 YNNKEL (reference sequence). CDR3 region: CASSQGPSGTYEQYV. The CDR3 DNA sequence: TGTGCCAGCAGCCAAGGGCCTAGCGGGACCTACGAGCAGTACGTC.

V usage is TRBV6-4 and J usage is TRBJ1-2; 8 nucleotides match TRBD1. Germline CDR1 MRHNA, CDR2 SNTAGT. This CDR3 has 14 amino acids. V shed 6 bases and J 7 bases; nucleotides not matched to a gene: 10. CDR3 loop: CASSPGTGGFGYTF. DNA of the CDR3: TGTGCCAGCAGCCCCGGAACAGGGGGTTTTGGCTACACCTTC.

The V gene is TRBV27, the J gene TRBJ2-1, with 9 bases that match TRBD1. The V gene end was trimmed by 6 bases and the J gene end by 5 bases; junction bases not matched to a gene: 8. Germline lookup yields CDR1 MNHEY and CDR2 SMNVEV (reference sequence). The CDR3 is made up of 15 amino acids. The CDR3 DNA sequence: TGTGCCAGCAGCTCAGGACAGGGGAGGGACAATGAGCAGTTCTTC. Encoded protein: CASSSGQGRDNEQFF.

This clone was picked up one time. The gene calls are TRBV3-1 (or the pseudogene TRBV3-2) and TRBJ1-2, with D possibly being TRBD1 (5 bases). This CDR3 has 12 amino acids. Germline values: CDR1 LGHDT, CDR2 YNNKEL (reference sequence). Trimming shortened V by 4 bases and J by 8 bases, and 11 bases separated the two germline ends. The CDR3 sequence is CASSRQGLGYTF. CDR3 in DNA: TGTGCCAGCAGCCGGCAGGGTTTAGGCTACACCTTC.

This clone was observed a single time. This chain links TRBV5-3 with TRBJ1-2, with D unresolved. TRBV5-3 is classed as an ORF, of uncertain function. The CDR3 is made up of 17 amino acids. V was shortened by 5 bases and J by 4 bases, with 24 bases between the two germline ends. This chain's CDR3 is CARRTGLNPHYLYGYTF. CDR3 in DNA: TGTGCCAGAAGAACCGGACTAAACCCCCACTATCTCTATGGCTACACCTTC.

In nucleotides, the CDR3 is TGTGCCAGCAGCCCATTTGGCGGGGGGGTTCTCCAAGACGGGGAGCTGTTTTTT. Its translation is CASSPFGGGVLQDGELFF. The chain combines TRBV7-9 with TRBJ2-2; 9 bases are shared with TRBD2. Germline V gene lookup returns CDR1 SEHNR and CDR2 FQNEAQ (reference sequence). With V trimmed by 5 bases and J by 7 bases, 17 bases remained unmatched. There are 18 residues in the CDR3.

The chain employs TRBV11-3 and TRBJ1-5; D is perhaps TRBD1 (5 bases). Germline CDR1 and CDR2: SGHNT and YENEEA. Trimming shortened V by 3 bases and J by 7 bases, and 10 bases separated the two germline ends. This CDR3 has 13 residues. The CDR3 protein is CASSLKGKQPQHF. As DNA, the CDR3 is TGTGCCAGCAGCTTGAAGGGGAAGCAGCCCCAGCATTTT.

The rearrangement links TRBV7-7 to TRBJ2-5; maybe TRBD1 (7 bases). Germline V gene sequence: CDR1 SSHAT, CDR2 FNYEAQ (reference sequence). With 1 base removed from V and 5 bases from J, the gap between germline ends came to 17 bases. The CDR3 runs to 16 residues. CDR3 region: CASSLDGGGIGETQYF. CDR3 DNA sequence: TGTGCCAGCAGCTTAGACGGAGGGGGCATTGGGGAGACCCAGTACTTC.

The chain carries TRBV5-1 and TRBJ2-5, with 7 bases identical to TRBD1. The germline V gene has CDR1 SGHRS and CDR2 YFSETQ. V lost 4 bases to trimming and J lost 8 bases; unmatched junction nucleotides: 8. This CDR3 is 13 amino acids long. CDR3 amino acids: CASSPPTGNTQYF. DNA of the CDR3: TGCGCCAGCAGCCCCCCGACAGGGAACACCCAGTACTTC.

In this sample, this clone turned up once. V gene TRBV7-6 combines with J gene TRBJ2-1; D is possibly TRBD1 (6 bases). The CDR3 extends over 15 amino acids. Trimming took 0 bases from V and 11 from J, leaving 17 bases between them. Germline V CDR1 and CDR2: SGHVS, FNYEAQ. CDR3 in DNA: TGTGCCAGCAGCTTAGCGCTGACCACAGGGAGCCAGCAGTTCTTC. This gives the protein CASSLALTTGSQQFF.

This chain links TRBV4-1 with TRBJ1-5; TRBD1 matches 8 bases. CDR3 size: 16 residues. Per the germline V gene, CDR1 is MGHRA and CDR2 is YSYEKL. With V trimmed by 6 bases and J by 1 base, 8 bases remained unmatched. CDR3 loop: CASRESDRGSNQPQHF. In nucleotides, the CDR3 is TGCGCCAGCAGGGAATCCGACAGGGGAAGCAATCAGCCCCAGCATTTT.

This clone has a single count. The chain combines TRBV19 with TRBJ1-1; D perhaps matches TRBD1 (5 bases). The length of the CDR3 is 14 residues. Per the germline V gene, CDR1 is LNHDA and CDR2 is SQIVND (reference sequence). Trimming shortened V by 3 bases and J by 7 bases, and 15 bases separated the two germline ends. CDR3 bases: TGTGCCAGTAGTATTCTCTCGGGGGTGAGTGAAGCTTTCTTT. It encodes CASSILSGVSEAFF.

This chain connects TRBV30 to TRBJ2-1; 7 positions agree with TRBD2. The CDR3 spans 14 residues. V gave up 1 base and J gave up 6 bases; unmatched junction bases: 6. Germline V gene lookup returns CDR1 GTSNPN and CDR2 SVGIG (reference sequence). CDR3 nucleotide sequence: TGTGCCTGGAGTGCCGGGACTATTAGCAATGAGCAGTTCTTC. This encodes CAWSAGTISNEQFF.

The count of this clone is one. The chain combines TRBV29-1 with TRBJ2-2, with TRBD2 matching 8 bases. The CDR3 runs to 14 residues. J was trimmed by 1 base and V by 3 bases; bases with no gene match: 1. The germline CDR1 and CDR2 sequences are SQVTM and ANQGSEA. CDR3 sequence reads: CSVDLAGNTGELFF. Written as DNA, the CDR3 is TGCAGCGTTGATCTAGCGGGGAACACCGGGGAGCTGTTTTTT.

The rearrangement uses TRBV11-2 and TRBJ2-5; 10 positions match TRBD2. Per the germline V gene, CDR1 is SGHAT and CDR2 is FQNNGV. The J segment lost 5 bases and the V segment lost 4 bases, leaving 10 bases of the junction unmatched. The CDR3 has 16 residues. The CDR3 bases are TGTGCCAGCAGCTCAGGACTAGCGGCCGGGCAGGAGACCCAGTACTTC. It yields the protein CASSSGLAAGQETQYF.

The gene calls are TRBV5-4 and TRBJ2-5, with D unresolved. V lost 1 base and J lost 1, with 8 bases in between. The CDR3 covers 14 residues. Germline V CDR1 and CDR2: SGHNT, YYREEE (reference sequence). CDR3: CASSLPTSQETQYF. The CDR3 nucleotides read TGTGCCAGCAGCTTGCCCACAAGCCAAGAGACCCAGTACTTC.

In DNA form, the CDR3 reads TGTGCCAGCAGCCAACGCGCCGGTTGGGGAAACACCATATATTTT. Translated, it gives CASSQRAGWGNTIYF. J is TRBJ1-3 and V is TRBV3-1 (or the pseudogene TRBV3-2); D gene ambiguous. The CDR3 has 15 amino acids. Germline assignment: CDR1 LGHDT and CDR2 YNNKEL (reference sequence). With 2 bases removed from V and 4 bases from J, the gap between germline ends came to 12 bases.

J is TRBJ1-1 and V is TRBV5-1; 7 bases line up with TRBD1. After removal of 4 bases from V and 4 bases from J, the junction contained 4 bases not matched to a gene. Germline CDR1 reads SGHRS; CDR2 reads YFSETQ. CDR3 length: 13 amino acids. The CDR3 loop is CASSLTGVTEAFF. The DNA of the CDR3 is TGCGCCAGCAGCCTCACAGGGGTCACTGAAGCTTTCTTT.

This chain uses TRBV6-5 with TRBJ1-2, with TRBD1 as a possible D gene (5 bases). V gave up 2 bases and J gave up 7 bases, with 14 bases separating them. The germline gives CDR1 MNHEY, CDR2 SVGAGI. CDR3 size: 14 residues. The CDR3 loop is CASSYTGSRVGYTF. The CDR3 DNA reads TGTGCCAGCAGTTACACAGGATCAAGGGTTGGCTACACCTTC.

The chain uses TRBV6-5 and TRBJ2-3; 10 bases line up with TRBD2. Germline V lookup: CDR1 MNHEY, CDR2 SVGAGI. The CDR3 runs 15 residues. The ends lost 6 bases at V and 4 bases at J; junction bases unmatched: 7. The CDR3 DNA follows: TGTGCCAGCAGGAGGATAGCGGGAGGTCCAGATACGCAGTATTTT. This encodes CASRRIAGGPDTQYF.

The chain carries TRBV11-2 and TRBJ2-2; possible D gene TRBD2, 5 bases. The CDR3 length is 16 residues. V was clipped by 2 bases and J by 3 bases, with 13 bases between them. Germline loops: CDR1 SGHAT, CDR2 FQNNGV. The CDR3 DNA is TGTGCCAGCAGCTTATCTCAGGTCGGGGACACCGGGGAGCTGTTTTTT. Residues: CASSLSQVGDTGELFF. The full variable domain, its missing parts supplied by reference TRBV11-2 and TRBJ2-2, is EAGVAQSPRYKIIEKRQSVAFWCNPISGHATLYWYQQILGQGPKLLIQFQNNGVVDDSQLPKDRFSAERLKGVDSTLKIQPAKLEDSAVYLCASSLSQVGDTGELFFGEGSRLTVL.

The rearrangement links TRBV5-4 to TRBJ1-4; the D gene is possibly TRBD1 (5 bases). Trimming stripped 5 bases from V and 8 bases from J, with 13 bases between. The germline V gene has CDR1 SGHNT and CDR2 YYREEE (reference sequence). This CDR3 region has 13 residues. The CDR3 DNA reads as TGTGCCAGCAGGGGGTCGGGGGAGGAAAAACTGTTTTTT. Protein sequence: CASRGSGEEKLFF.

This clone was detected only once. V gene TRBV7-2 combines with J gene TRBJ2-1; 10 nucleotides align to TRBD2. J gave up 8 bases and V 8 bases, and 12 bases lay outside the gene matches. This CDR3 spans 15 amino acids. CDR1 is SGHTA and CDR2 is FQGNSA in the germline V gene. The CDR3 loop reads CASSASAGGPYEQFF. For the CDR3, the DNA is TGTGCCAGCTCAGCTTCAGCGGGAGGGCCTTATGAGCAGTTCTTC.